These T cell receptor beta chains were read from a single sample in a study of blood T cell repertoires in COVID-19. The assay was immunoSEQ multiplex PCR, and TCRdb's table has in-frame clones only and misses some. There are approximately 460,000 clones in the sample; 89% occur only once, and 0.7% to 1% lies in the top ten. Input material: peripheral blood. Receptors originate from a man younger than 35 with COVID-19, enrolled during active disease. Both conserved end residues are part of each CDR3. D genes are given only for firm matches.

TRBJ2-5 . TRBV9 TGTGCCAGCAGCGTAGGTGACCGACAGGTAGGGGAGACCCAGTACTTC CASSVGDRQVGETQYF
TRBJ2-1 . TRBV24-1 TGTGCCACCAGTGAGGCAGCGAGTTGGGAGCAGTTCTTC CATSEAASWEQFF
TRBJ2-3 . TRBV12-3/TRBV12-4 TGTGCCAGCAGCTTACCTATTAATACGCAGTATTTT CASSLPINTQYF
TRBJ2-3 . TRBV5-1 TGCGCCAGCAGCTTAATGGGTGGGGAGAGCACAGATACGCAGTATTTT CASSLMGGESTDTQYF
TRBJ1-1 . TRBV6-5 TGTGCCAGCAGTAAGGAGACAGCTAACACTGAAGCTTTCTTT CASSKETANTEAFF
TRBJ2-7 . TRBV11-2 TGTGCCAGCAGCTCGAACAGGGTCGACGAGCAGTACTTC CASSSNRVDEQYF
TRBJ1-6 TRBD1 TRBV6-5 TGTGCCAGCAGGCCGACAGGGCTGAATTCACCCCTCCACTTT CASRPTGLNSPLHF
TRBJ1-6 . TRBV3-1/TRBV3-2 TGTGCCAGCAGCCGAAGACAGGTCTATTCGAATCCTTCACCCCTCCACTTT CASSRRQVYSNPSPLHF
TRBJ2-1 . TRBV7-9 TGTGCCAGCAGCTTAAATGGGCCAAATGAGCAGTTCTTC CASSLNGPNEQFF
TRBJ1-5 TRBD1 TRBV11-2 TGTGCCAGCAGCCGGGACAGGGGTGATCAGCCCCAGCATTTT CASSRDRGDQPQHF
TRBJ1-5 TRBD1 TRBV2 TGTGCCAGCAGCGGACAGGGAAGGGGCCAGCCCCAGCATTTT CASSGQGRGQPQHF
TRBJ1-2 . TRBV11-2 TGTGCCAGCAGCCCGACCTACAGGGCCCCCCTCTATGGCTACACCTTC CASSPTYRAPLYGYTF
TRBJ1-1 TRBD1 TRBV27 TGTGCCAGCAGTCCGCGAACAGGGGGAGAGACTGAAGCTTTCTTT CASSPRTGGETEAFF
TRBJ2-1 . TRBV18 TGTGCCAGCTCACCTTTCGGACAGTTCTACAATGAGCAGTTCTTC CASSPFGQFYNEQFF
TRBJ2-1 TRBD2 TRBV5-4 TGTGCCAGCAGCTTGACGTTAAGCGGGGAGGGCAATGAGCAGTTCTTC CASSLTLSGEGNEQFF
TRBJ1-1 TRBD1 TRBV5-1 TGCGCCAGCAGCTCGGGGGACAGAGCGAACACTGAAGCTTTCTTT CASSSGDRANTEAFF
TRBJ2-7 TRBD2 TRBV5-5 TGTGCCAGCAGCCGGAGTATGTCTAGCGGGAGCCCCTACGAGCAGTACTTC CASSRSMSSGSPYEQYF
TRBJ1-4 . TRBV5-1 TGCGCCAGCAGCCCGGGGTCCGCAACTAATGAAAAACTGTTTTTT CASSPGSATNEKLFF
TRBJ2-1 TRBD2 TRBV2 TGTGCCAGCTCCCAGGGCGGGAGTGAGCAGTTCTTC CASSQGGSEQFF